This T cell receptor beta chain was captured in a study of shared clonotypes between healthy human individuals (TCRdb year 2020). Regarding the study in general: The cohort comprised two women and a few men aged 18 to 49 years. To estimate repertoire size and how much clonotype sharing occurs between individuals, the study deeply sequenced the blood TCR repertoires of five healthy adults. To increase sequencing depth and limit assay-specific biases, TCR repertoire library preparation and sequencing were carried out by different laboratories using diverse techniques. Leukapheresis yielded between about 0.85 and 9 billion PBMCs per donor. For each donor, CD4 naive and CD4 memory were each run on three plates, CD8 naive on two plates, and CD8 memory on one plate.

Using the deep immunoSEQ assay, TCR CDR3 regions were amplified from genomic DNA by multiplex PCR. For each cell subset, the extracted genomic DNA was distributed evenly across all wells of several immunoSEQ 96-well plates, and each plate served as one replicate. Each replicate PCR for sorted subsets received 150 to 250 ng genomic DNA, equal to about 30,000 T cell genomes. Purified libraries were quantified with a Qubit 3.0 fluorometer, sized on a Bioanalyzer 2100, and re-quantified with the KAPA Library Quantification kit. Every immunoSEQ 96-well plate was sequenced on a separate single-read 150-cycle Illumina NextSeq 550 flow cell. From the authors' description of their analysis: Because only junctional sequences without quality scores were contained in the immunoSEQ output, filtering matching that applied to full-length reads could not be performed. Sequences were annotated with PyIR, a Python wrapper for IgBLAST v1.9, and V/J genes and CDR3 were assigned using IMGT germline references. Any read was removed if the V/J assignment was weak (E-value above 1e-6), the CDR3 was missing, or the read contained stop codons, out-of-frame junctions, or ambiguous translated residues. V3J clonotypes were defined as sequences sharing an identical inferred V gene, J gene, and CDR3 amino acid sequence. The percentage overlap between two repertoires was calculated by dividing the number of shared unique clonotypes by the size of the smaller repertoire. RTK rarefaction, the Chao1 estimator, and Recon v2.1 estimates of unobserved clonotypes were used to assess repertoire richness. Generation probabilities for all TCRbeta clonotypes obtained by the gDNA method from a few donors were computed using OLGA. TCRdb's version of the immuneACCESS table is confined to in-frame rearrangements and falls short of the full clone set. An unresolved V gene accounts for under half of the shortfall where checked; the remainder is of unknown origin. V, J and clone size derive from that table, while D and trimming were established from the DNA sequence. This sample comprises 2 million to 2.5 million clones, more than 90% of them detected only once. The ten largest clones capture 0.13% of the sample.

In regard to this clone: What antigen it recognizes has not been identified. Base quality data are lacking; no much larger clone is found one base away. The same CDR3 is also encoded by other DNA sequences in this sample.

Broader findings and caveats from the paper: Naive subsets generally had larger estimated clonotype richness than memory subsets. Clonotypes shared by all four sorted-subset donors showed higher generation probabilities than non-shared clonotypes. Incomplete sequencing was indicated by rarefaction of sorted-subset datasets, despite the large sequencing depth. Sampling was restricted to blood, and TCR repertoires in tissue are likely to differ from TCR repertoires in blood. When several donors were compared, the shared fraction of clonotypes was about 5% for naive CD4, roughly 3.3% for naive CD8, 2% to 2.5% for memory CD4, and roughly 0.43% for memory CD8. Pairwise subsampling led to the expectation that sequencing depth would affect the degree of clonotype sharing among donors. Because the study included a small number of donors, the genetic and exposure-history diversity represented was limited.

The donors were healthy, HIV-negative adults who had no recently reported acute infections or vaccinations. Every donor was a Caucasian adult living in Nashville, Tennessee, USA. Magnetic negative selection was used to enrich CD4+ T cells, after which naive cells were positively selected on CD45RA and the negative fraction became the memory subset. After blood collection by leukapheresis, PBMCs were isolated using Ficoll-Histopaque density gradient centrifugation and then cryopreserved in the vapor phase of liquid nitrogen. Analytical flow cytometry was used to check the purity and quantity of every magnetically sorted T cell population. Genomic DNA was isolated from every sorted fraction and measured by UV absorbance on a Nanodrop 2000c. Sequencing was performed on naive CD4+ T cells sorted from blood. Interpreted using the paper, the cell subset or site label stands for: CD45RA+ positively selected. The sequence came from a young man in good health.

The DNA reads as follows: TGCGCCAGCAGTTCAACCTCCTACGAGCAGTACTTC. Its amino acids are CASSSTSYEQYF. The sequence is built from TRBV5-1 and TRBJ2-7; the D gene assignment is ambiguous. The V and J ends are trimmed by 5 bases and 0 bases, leaving 6 bases between them. Spanning cysteine to phenylalanine, the CDR3 consists of 12 amino acids. The read is trimmed to its CDR3 DNA, 36 bases read in frame from base 1. CDR1 is given as SGHRS and CDR2 as YFSETQ, both from the germline V gene. This CDR3, with the reference TRBV5-1 and TRBJ2-7 proteins standing in past its ends, gives the full variable domain KAGVTQTPRYLIKTRGQQVTLSCSPISGHRSVSWYQQTPGQGLQFLFEYFSETQRNKGNFPGRFSGRQFSNSRSEMNVSTLELGDSALYLCASSSTSYEQYFGPGTRLTVT.